Here is one TCR beta chain with its context. What it binds is unknown. The entry originates in a study of response to subunit inactivated influenza vaccine. General study results and limits: Seasonal influenza vaccination, on each occasion, was suggested by the authors to recruit few new T cells.

The ends were cut back, 4 bases at V and 8 bases at J, with 10 bases in the middle. This CDR3 spans 12 amino acids. CDR1 is SGDLS and CDR2 is YYNGEE in the germline V gene. MiXCR, applied by TCRdb to the RT-PCR reads, yields one record per CDR3 protein. The sample lists 500,000 to 600,000 distinct CDR3 sequences; 14% were seen once. This chain uses TRBV9 with TRBJ2-1; D gene unclear. The specimen comprised PBMCs from blood, sampled 11 to 12 days after vaccination. The TCR comes from a man in his fifties who received an inactivated influenza vaccine. CDR3 in DNA: TGTGCCAGCAGCCCACACTCCGATGAGCAGTTCTTC. It codes for CASSPHSDEQFF.